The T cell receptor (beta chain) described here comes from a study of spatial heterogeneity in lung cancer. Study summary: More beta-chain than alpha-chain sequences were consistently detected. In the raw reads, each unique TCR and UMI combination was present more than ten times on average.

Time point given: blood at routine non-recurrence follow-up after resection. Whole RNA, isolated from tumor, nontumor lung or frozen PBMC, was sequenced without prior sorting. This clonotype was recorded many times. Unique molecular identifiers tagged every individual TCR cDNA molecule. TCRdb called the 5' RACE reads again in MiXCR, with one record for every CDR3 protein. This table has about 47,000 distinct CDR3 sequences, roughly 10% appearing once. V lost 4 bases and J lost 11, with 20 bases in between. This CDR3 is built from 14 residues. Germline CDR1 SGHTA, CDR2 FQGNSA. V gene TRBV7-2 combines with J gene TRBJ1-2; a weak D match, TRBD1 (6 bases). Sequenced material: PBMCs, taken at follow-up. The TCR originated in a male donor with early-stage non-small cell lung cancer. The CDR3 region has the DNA TGTGCCAGCAGCTCTACCCGGACAGAGCTTCGTTACACCTTC. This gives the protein CASSSTRTELRYTF.